A single sample is the source of the 27 T cell receptor beta chains below, sequenced in a study of T cell responses to AZD1222 COVID-19 vaccine. Method: immunoSEQ multiplex PCR; TCRdb's copy keeps in-frame clones and lacks some. Among some 130,000 clones listed, roughly nine tenths were seen once. The specimen comprised peripheral blood, sampled on day 0 of AZD1222 vaccination. The receptor set was obtained from an adult in good health.

The J gene is TRBJ2-7, the V gene TRBV20-1; no definite D call. This CDR3 has 11 residues. V was trimmed by 4 bases and J by 5 bases, leaving 9 bases between them. Germline-derived CDR1 and CDR2 are DFQATT and SNEGSKA (reference sequence). The CDR3 loop is CSATPAHEQYF. Written as DNA, the CDR3 is TGCAGTGCTACACCCGCGCACGAGCAGTACTTC.

This sequence joins TRBV19 and TRBJ1-3; D is perhaps TRBD1 (5 bases). V lost 5 bases and J 4 bases, leaving 9 bases between the germline ends. CDR3 length: 13 residues. Germline V gene sequence: CDR1 LNHDA, CDR2 SQIVND (reference sequence). In nucleotides, the CDR3 is TGTGCCAGTAGTCCGGGGCCAGGAAACACCATATATTTT. Translating it yields CASSPGPGNTIYF.

The chain uses TRBV7-2 and TRBJ1-6, with D unresolved. CDR3 size: 13 residues. Germline V gene sequence: CDR1 SGHTA, CDR2 FQGNSA. V lost 1 base, J lost 8 bases, and 6 bases lay in between. CDR3 bases: TGTGCCAGCAGCTTAGGCCCGGATTCACCCCTCCACTTT. This codes for CASSLGPDSPLHF. Filled out from reference TRBV7-2 and TRBJ1-6, the complete variable domain reads GAGVSQSPSNKVTEKGKDVELRCDPISGHTALYWYRQSLGQGLEFLIYFQGNSAPDKSGLPSDRFSAERTGGSVSTLTIQRTQQEDSAVYLCASSLGPDSPLHFGNGTRLTVT.

This chain links TRBV28 with TRBJ1-1; maybe TRBD1 (6 bases). This CDR3 region has 17 residues. Germline CDR1 MDHEN, CDR2 SYDVKM. Trimming left V 8 bases short and J 0 bases short, with 22 bases between. CDR3 in DNA: TGTGCCAGCGGACTCTGGGGGGGGGCGCGAATGAACACTGAAGCTTTCTTT. Translation: CASGLWGGARMNTEAFF.

The rearrangement uses TRBV27 and TRBJ1-2; D perhaps matches TRBD1 (5 bases). CDR1 is MNHEY, CDR2 SMNVEV, per germline (reference sequence). The CDR3 covers 15 residues. V lost 4 bases and J lost 5, with 17 bases in between. The CDR3 protein is CASSSPGAGGYGYTF. The CDR3 DNA follows: TGTGCCAGCAGTTCCCCCGGGGCCGGCGGGTATGGCTACACCTTC.

This clone was detected only once. This sequence joins TRBV5-1 and TRBJ2-5; 8 nucleotides agree with TRBD1. CDR1 and CDR2 (germline): SGHRS, YFSETQ. The CDR3 consists of 18 residues. Trimming removed 0 bases from V and 3 bases from J; junction bases left unmatched: 13. In DNA form, the CDR3 reads TGCGCCAGCAGCTTGGACTTCTGGGACAGGCAAAGTAAAGAGACCCAGTACTTC. The encoded protein is CASSLDFWDRQSKETQYF. The full variable domain, with the rest looked up from reference TRBV5-1 and TRBJ2-5, is KAGVTQTPRYLIKTRGQQVTLSCSPISGHRSVSWYQQTPGQGLQFLFEYFSETQRNKGNFPGRFSGRQFSNSRSEMNVSTLELGDSALYLCASSLDFWDRQSKETQYFGPGTRLLVL.

The rearrangement links TRBV5-6 to TRBJ1-2; D gene ambiguous. CDR1 SGHDT and CDR2 YYEEEE come from the germline V gene. The V end lost 0 bases, the J end lost 8 bases, and 14 bases lay between the germline ends. The CDR3 runs 14 residues. The CDR3 region has the DNA TGTGCCAGCAGCTTGGGGGTCCAGGAATCGGGCTACACCTTC. Translating gives CASSLGVQESGYTF. Filled out from reference TRBV5-6 and TRBJ1-2, the complete variable domain reads DAGVTQSPTHLIKTRGQQVTLRCSPKSGHDTVSWYQQALGQGPQFIFQYYEEEERQRGNFPDRFSGHQFPNYSSELNVNALLLGDSALYLCASSLGVQESGYTFGSGTRLTVV.

The chain joins TRBV6-2 or TRBV6-3 to TRBJ1-5, with D maybe TRBD1 (5 bases). Trimming took off 5 bases at V and 1 base at J, with 12 bases between the two ends. The CDR3 totals 15 residues. The germline V gene has CDR1 MNHEY and CDR2 SVGEGT. In DNA, the CDR3 is TGTGCCAGCAGTAACGCCCGGGGGAGCAATCAGCCCCAGCATTTT. Translating it yields CASSNARGSNQPQHF.

The chain has TRBV19 and TRBJ1-4; weak D call: TRBD1 (5 bases). The germline V gene has CDR1 LNHDA and CDR2 SQIVND (reference sequence). The germline V and J ends were trimmed by 6 bases and 4 bases, with 15 bases remaining between them. There are 15 residues in the CDR3. The chain's CDR3 is CASSPTVDFNEKLFF. The CDR3 region has the DNA TGTGCCAGTAGCCCGACAGTGGATTTTAATGAAAAACTGTTTTTT.

V gene TRBV28 combines with J gene TRBJ1-5; possibly TRBD1 for D (5 bases). The germline gives CDR1 MDHEN, CDR2 SYDVKM. V was pared by 3 bases and J by 12 bases, with 12 bases between. The CDR3 has 12 residues. In DNA form, the CDR3 reads TGTGCCAGCAGTTTCCGTCCCGGGGGCCAGCATTTT. This gives the protein CASSFRPGGQHF.

The V gene is TRBV7-2, the J gene TRBJ2-7; 9 bases agree with TRBD2. Trimming cost V 2 bases and J 0 bases; bases outside gene matches: 5. Germline V lookup: CDR1 SGHTA, CDR2 FQGNSA. The CDR3 runs to 16 residues. The CDR3 protein is CASSLLGGRASYEQYF. The CDR3 nucleotides are TGTGCCAGCAGCTTATTGGGCGGGAGGGCCTCCTACGAGCAGTACTTC.

The chain has TRBV5-4 and TRBJ2-3, with D possibly TRBD2 on 6 matching bases. The V end lost 5 bases, the J end lost 0 bases, and 10 bases lay between the germline ends. CDR3 length equals 14 residues. Germline V CDR1 and CDR2: SGHNT, YYREEE (reference sequence). CDR3 sequence: CASRRDFSTDTQYF. In DNA form, the CDR3 reads TGTGCCAGCAGGCGGGACTTTAGCACAGATACGCAGTATTTT.

The chain has TRBV5-6 and TRBJ2-7; 7 positions match TRBD1. In germline, CDR1 is SGHDT, CDR2 YYEEEE. The CDR3 spans 14 residues. Losses at the gene ends were 6 bases for V and 2 bases for J; bases not matched to a gene: 8. CDR3 protein: CASIKGAGTYEQYF. In DNA form, the CDR3 reads TGTGCCAGCATCAAGGGGGCCGGGACCTACGAGCAGTACTTC. Drawing the rest from reference TRBV5-6 and TRBJ2-7, the complete variable domain is DAGVTQSPTHLIKTRGQQVTLRCSPKSGHDTVSWYQQALGQGPQFIFQYYEEEERQRGNFPDRFSGHQFPNYSSELNVNALLLGDSALYLCASIKGAGTYEQYFGPGTRLTVT.

CDR3 protein: CASSYSGFGNNEQFF. The DNA of the CDR3 is TGTGCCAGCAGTTACTCCGGGTTTGGGAACAATGAGCAGTTCTTC. The chain couples TRBV6-5 to TRBJ2-1; D is unresolved. V shed 0 bases and J shed 5 bases, with 11 bases lying between them. Germline-derived CDR1 and CDR2 are MNHEY and SVGAGI. The CDR3 length is 15 residues.

The chain carries TRBV5-1 and TRBJ2-1; D remains ambiguous. The CDR3 has 15 amino acids. Germline lookup yields CDR1 SGHRS and CDR2 YFSETQ. Trimming took 0 bases from V and 0 from J, leaving 7 bases between them. DNA of the CDR3: TGCGCCAGCAGCTTGGACAGCAGCTCCTACAATGAGCAGTTCTTC. Its protein is CASSLDSSSYNEQFF.

The gene calls are TRBV3-1 (or the pseudogene TRBV3-2) and TRBJ2-7; D call uncertain. The CDR3 extends over 14 amino acids. Germline CDR1 reads LGHDT; CDR2 reads YNNKEL (reference sequence). V lost 2 bases to trimming and J lost 2 bases, with 10 bases between them. The CDR3 DNA sequence: TGTGCCAGCAGCCAAAACCCTGCCCCCTACGAGCAGTACTTC. Protein sequence: CASSQNPAPYEQYF.

This chain uses TRBV15 with TRBJ1-6, with 9 bases lining up with TRBD1. Germline CDR1 and CDR2: LNHNV and YYDKDF (reference sequence). V shed 3 bases, J shed 10 bases, and the junction held 4 bases outside the gene matches. The CDR3 totals 14 residues. The chain's CDR3 is CATSSTGGASPLHF. CDR3 nucleotides: TGTGCCACCAGCAGTACAGGGGGCGCATCACCCCTCCACTTT.

This clone was recorded only once. This chain uses TRBV6-4 with TRBJ1-6; D is unresolved. Trimming pared 4 bases from V and 9 bases from J, leaving 19 bases between. The CDR3 is 16 amino acids. From germline, CDR1 is MRHNA and CDR2 SNTAGT. The CDR3 loop is CASSASADRAVSPLHF. The CDR3 DNA is TGTGCCAGCAGTGCGTCGGCGGACCGCGCCGTTTCACCCCTCCACTTT.

V usage is TRBV5-4 and J usage is TRBJ1-4, with D perhaps matching TRBD1 (6 bases). CDR1 is SGHNT and CDR2 is YYREEE in the germline V gene (reference sequence). The CDR3 runs 15 residues. Trimming removed 4 bases from V and 9 bases from J, with 19 bases in between. The DNA for the CDR3 is TGTGCCAGCAGCCCGGCTGGGGGCGGCAGGCAAAAACTGTTTTTT. Protein product: CASSPAGGGRQKLFF.

The V gene is TRBV5-1, the J gene TRBJ1-3; D gene ambiguous. Per the germline V gene, CDR1 is SGHRS and CDR2 is YFSETQ. V was cut by 0 bases and J by 0 bases, with 10 bases left in between. The CDR3 loop spans 16 amino acids. In DNA form, the CDR3 reads TGCGCCAGCAGCTTGGCCGGCTCTCACTCTGGAAACACCATATATTTT. It translates to CASSLAGSHSGNTIYF.

The gene calls are TRBV25-1 and TRBJ2-6; D gene uncertain. Between the trimmed V and J ends, which lost 7 bases and 1 base, there was a span of 5 bases. Germline lookup yields CDR1 MGHDK and CDR2 SYGVNS. The CDR3 has 13 residues. CDR3 coding DNA: TGTGCCAGCACAAAGTCTGGGGCCAACGTCCTGACTTTC. Translation: CASTKSGANVLTF.

This chain connects TRBV23-1 to TRBJ2-7; 7 bases are a match to TRBD1. TRBV23-1 is classed as an ORF, of uncertain function. This CDR3 contains 14 residues. J lost 0 bases, V lost 4 bases, and 3 bases had no gene match. CDR3 sequence: CASSPGTVSYEQYF. The DNA for the CDR3 is TGCGCCAGCAGTCCCGGGACAGTCTCCTACGAGCAGTACTTC.

This clone has a single count. The V call is TRBV5-1, the J call TRBJ2-7, with D tentatively TRBD2 (5 bases). This CDR3 is 15 amino acids long. Germline CDR1 and CDR2: SGHRS and YFSETQ. Trimming removed 3 bases at V and 3 bases at J, with 16 bases between. The CDR3 sequence is CASSSASLGVYEQYF. Here the CDR3 DNA reads TGCGCCAGCAGCTCCGCCTCTTTGGGAGTCTACGAGCAGTACTTC.

This clone appeared once. This rearrangement joins TRBV18 to TRBJ1-5; no reliable D call. Germline CDR1 reads KGHSH; CDR2 reads LQKENI. Between the trimmed V and J ends, which lost 3 bases and 0 bases, there was a span of 12 bases. This CDR3 is built from 16 residues. CDR3 nucleotide sequence: TGTGCCAGCTCACCTTCACGTACGGGTAGCAATCAGCCCCAGCATTTT. It encodes CASSPSRTGSNQPQHF.

This clone was observed once. The V call is TRBV5-6, the J call TRBJ2-5, with D possibly being TRBD2 (5 bases). The CDR3 covers 15 residues. Looked up from germline, CDR1 is SGHDT and CDR2 is YYEEEE. With 4 bases removed from V and 6 bases from J, the gap between germline ends came to 19 bases. CDR3 nucleotides: TGTGCCAGCAGCCTCTGGACTCCGAGGGAGAAGACCCAGTACTTC. Protein sequence: CASSLWTPREKTQYF.

The chain uses TRBV9 and TRBJ2-7; 10 bases are a match to TRBD2. From germline, CDR1 is SGDLS and CDR2 YYNGEE. This CDR3 has 14 amino acids. Trimming cost V 4 bases and J 9 bases; bases outside gene matches: 10. The CDR3 reads CASSPPGTSETQYF. The CDR3, as DNA: TGTGCCAGCAGCCCCCCAGGGACTAGCGAAACGCAGTACTTC.

This clone has a handful of counts. The J gene is TRBJ1-1, the V gene TRBV7-9; D is unresolved. The CDR3 covers 12 residues. Per germline, CDR1 SEHNR and CDR2 FQNEAQ (reference sequence). V was shortened by 7 bases and J by 0 bases, with 6 bases between the two germline ends. The DNA of the CDR3 is TGTGCCAGCACCTCAGTGAACACTGAAGCTTTCTTT. Translating gives CASTSVNTEAFF.